Below, 12 T cell receptor beta chains from the same sample are listed, as sequenced in a study of neoadjuvant anti-PD-1 for oral cavity cancer. The assay was immunoSEQ multiplex PCR, and TCRdb's table has in-frame clones only and misses some. The sample has roughly 13,000 clones; about 75% are singletons. This sample's time point: after neoadjuvant nivolumab, at surgical resection. Material: PBMCs, obtained after nivolumab (anti-PD-1) treatment. Receptors were obtained from a person between 40 and 85 years old with oral cavity squamous cell carcinoma.

This chain uses TRBV5-4 with TRBJ2-1, with 12 bases matching TRBD2. The germline V gene has CDR1 SGHNT and CDR2 YYREEE (reference sequence). The CDR3 runs 18 residues. With V trimmed by 4 bases and J by 0 bases, 8 bases remained unmatched. The CDR3 nucleotides are TGTGCCAGCAGCGGGACTAGCGGGCCACGGGGCTCCTACAATGAGCAGTTCTTC. As protein: CASSGTSGPRGSYNEQFF.

This rearrangement joins TRBV2 to TRBJ1-5, with 7 nucleotides matching TRBD1. The CDR3 is 15 amino acids. The V and J ends lost 6 bases and 0 bases, in that order; junction bases with no gene match: 5. Looked up from germline, CDR1 is SNHLY and CDR2 is FYNNEI. The CDR3 loop is CASRGTVNSNQPQHF. The DNA for the CDR3 is TGTGCCAGCAGAGGGACAGTCAATAGCAATCAGCCCCAGCATTTT.

The chain has TRBV19 and TRBJ1-1; D may be TRBD1 (5 bases). V gave up 7 bases and J gave up 7 bases, with 10 bases separating them. The CDR3 has 11 amino acids. Germline-derived CDR1 and CDR2 are LNHDA and SQIVND (reference sequence). The CDR3 region has the DNA TGTGCCAGTACTCAGGGTTTTGAAGCTTTCTTT. Protein: CASTQGFEAFF.

This clone turned up a few times. V is TRBV19 and J is TRBJ1-5; D might be TRBD1 (6 bases). Germline V gene data show CDR1 as LNHDA and CDR2 as SQIVND (reference sequence). V gave up 5 bases and J gave up 1 base, with 15 bases separating them. The CDR3 is 16 amino acids. The CDR3 nucleotides read TGTGCCAGTAGTCCCGGGGAGGGGGGAAGCAATCAGCCCCAGCATTTT. Translated, it gives CASSPGEGGSNQPQHF. The variable domain in full, completed from reference TRBV19 and TRBJ1-5, reads DGGITQSPKYLFRKEGQNVTLSCEQNLNHDAMYWYRQDPGQGLRLIYYSQIVNDFQKGDIAEGYSVSREKKESFPLTVTSAQKNPTAFYLCASSPGEGGSNQPQHFGDGTRLSIL.

The count of this clone is one. V usage is TRBV28 and J usage is TRBJ2-7, with 7 bases identical to TRBD1. CDR1 and CDR2 from the germline V gene are MDHEN and SYDVKM. The CDR3 consists of 14 residues. J gave up 4 bases and V 3 bases, and 6 bases lay outside the gene matches. The CDR3 sequence: CASSFLGGRYEQYF. The CDR3, as DNA: TGTGCCAGCAGTTTCTTAGGGGGCAGGTACGAGCAGTACTTC.

This chain links TRBV7-9 with TRBJ2-6; TRBD2 is a possible D gene (6 bases). Germline loops: CDR1 SEHNR, CDR2 FQNEAQ (reference sequence). The CDR3 length is 16 residues. The V gene lost 4 bases and the J gene lost 0 bases, with 10 bases spanning the gap. The CDR3 sequence is CASSSPGVSGANVLTF. CDR3 DNA: TGTGCCAGCAGCTCACCGGGAGTCTCTGGGGCCAACGTCCTGACTTTC.

Here the CDR3 DNA reads TGTGCCAGCAGTTACATTGGTACGCAGTATTTT. This translates into CASSYIGTQYF. The rearrangement joins TRBV5-8 to TRBJ2-3; no firm D call. The CDR3 runs to 11 residues. V was cut by 5 bases and J by 8 bases, with 9 bases left in between. Germline loops: CDR1 SGHTS, CDR2 YDEGEE.

This chain links TRBV19 with TRBJ1-1; D not certain. The CDR3 has 12 amino acids. V lost 8 bases and J 4 bases, leaving 11 bases between the germline ends. Germline V CDR1 and CDR2: LNHDA, SQIVND (reference sequence). The CDR3 sequence is CASEWKGTEAFF. In DNA, the CDR3 is TGTGCCAGTGAGTGGAAGGGCACTGAAGCTTTCTTT. Variable domain in full (rest from reference TRBV19 and TRBJ1-1): DGGITQSPKYLFRKEGQNVTLSCEQNLNHDAMYWYRQDPGQGLRLIYYSQIVNDFQKGDIAEGYSVSREKKESFPLTVTSAQKNPTAFYLCASEWKGTEAFFGQGTRLTVV.

The V gene is TRBV9, the J gene TRBJ2-3, with D unclear. The V end lost 0 bases, the J end lost 1 base, and 9 bases lay between the germline ends. The CDR3 length is 15 residues. Germline CDR1 reads SGDLS; CDR2 reads YYNGEE. The CDR3 here is CASSVGVSGTDTQYF. CDR3 nucleotide sequence: TGTGCCAGCAGCGTAGGGGTAAGCGGCACAGATACGCAGTATTTT.

In DNA, the CDR3 is TGTGCCAGCAGCGTATCGGCTAGCGGGATAAAGGAGCAGTTCTTC. Encoded protein: CASSVSASGIKEQFF. V usage is TRBV9 and J usage is TRBJ2-1, with 9 bases identical to TRBD2. The V and J ends lost 1 base and 10 bases, in that order; junction bases with no gene match: 9. The CDR3 has 15 amino acids. The germline V gene encodes CDR1 SGDLS and CDR2 YYNGEE.

V and J are TRBV6-6 and TRBJ2-1, with D maybe TRBD2 (6 bases). V shed 5 bases and J shed 7 bases, with 18 bases lying between them. Germline V gives CDR1 MNHNY, CDR2 SVGAGI (reference sequence). This CDR3 region has 15 residues. CDR3 in DNA: TGTGCCAGCAGTAGGCGGGGCGGTGGCTTGAATGAGCAGTTCTTC. Translated: CASSRRGGGLNEQFF.

The rearrangement joins TRBV5-1 to TRBJ1-4; maybe TRBD1 (5 bases). CDR3 length equals 16 residues. CDR1 is SGHRS and CDR2 is YFSETQ in the germline V gene. V was shortened by 4 bases and J by 7 bases, with 20 bases between the two germline ends. The CDR3 sequence is CASSPGRRGVGEKLFF. CDR3 DNA: TGCGCCAGCAGCCCGGGACGACGGGGAGTAGGTGAAAAACTGTTTTTT.